This T cell receptor beta chain was sequenced for a study of cytomegalovirus exposure and HLA in healthy donors. Regarding the study as a whole: The study recorded 164 TCR beta chains that were cytomegalovirus-associated. Most TCR sequences were rare, but some public TCRs occurred in many donors. One variant, a missense change in DCLRE1C, was linked in a later analysis to TCR beta V- and J-gene trimming.

In this sample, this clone turned up once. No antigen is known for it. It was with 60 Vbeta and 13 Jbeta primers that the PCR ran. Clones were sequenced by immunoSEQ multiplex PCR, and TCRdb holds only the in-frame ones, with some missing. This sample has under 150,000 clones; about 79% occur once, and the top ten carry around 1.7%. Germline CDR1 and CDR2: SGHNT and YENEEA. The CDR3 is 15 amino acids. With 5 bases removed from V and 3 bases from J, the gap between germline ends came to 14 bases. This rearrangement joins TRBV11-3 to TRBJ2-1; D is possibly TRBD2 (6 bases). The sequence came from a woman aged 30 to 39 in good health and CMV-seronegative. The sample taken for sequencing was PBMCs. In DNA form, the CDR3 reads TGTGCCAGCAGCCCCATGGGGGGAAGCTACAATGAGCAGTTCTTC. This codes for CASSPMGGSYNEQFF.